This TCR beta chain was identified during a study of blood T cell repertoires in COVID-19. Overall study context: T cells, B-cell-depleted T cells, or PBMCs provided the cDNA or gDNA that served as material.

Which cohort a participant joined came from the clinical history participants gave. This clone was found once. This table comes from immunoSEQ multiplex PCR, and its TCRdb copy is limited to in-frame clones, with some not included. Of fewer than 450,000 clones detected, over 75% appear once; the ten largest clones hold approximately 2.1%. This CDR3 contains 11 residues. Looked up from germline, CDR1 is MNHEY and CDR2 is SVGAGI. V was trimmed by 8 bases and J by 2 bases, leaving 6 bases between them. This chain connects TRBV6-5 to TRBJ1-2; no clear D gene. The sequence was obtained from a woman in her forties with acute COVID-19. The source material was PBMCs or T cells enriched from blood (not recorded which). The chain's CDR3 is CASRENYGYTF. The CDR3 region has the DNA TGTGCCAGCCGGGAAAACTATGGCTACACCTTC.